These 7 T cell receptor beta chains share one sample of origin, sequenced in a study of shared clonotypes between healthy human individuals. The naive CD8 subset, CD45RO-negative cells positively selected for CCR7, excluded terminally differentiated effector memory CD45RA+ cells. The data were produced by immunoSEQ multiplex PCR, yet TCRdb's version contains in-frame clones alone and is incomplete. The table has about 580,000 clones, roughly 98% seen once. What was sequenced was naive CD8+ T cells sorted from blood. The receptors derive from a man between 25 and 39 years old in good health.

This rearrangement joins TRBV19 to TRBJ2-2; TRBD2 matches at 7 bases. The CDR3 is made up of 16 amino acids. Losses at the gene ends were 3 bases for V and 6 bases for J; bases not matched to a gene: 10. The germline CDR1 and CDR2 sequences are LNHDA and SQIVND (reference sequence). The CDR3 spells CASSIPHGGRAGELFF. The CDR3, as DNA: TGTGCCAGTAGTATCCCACACGGCGGGAGAGCCGGGGAGCTGTTTTTT.

The rearrangement joins TRBV4-1 to TRBJ2-7; 7 nucleotides align to TRBD2. The J segment lost 2 bases and the V segment lost 2 bases, leaving 3 bases of the junction unmatched. Germline CDR1 is MGHRA and CDR2 is YSYEKL. CDR3 size: 14 residues. This CDR3 reads CASSQIAGAYEQYF. CDR3 DNA: TGCGCCAGCAGCCAAATTGCGGGGGCCTACGAGCAGTACTTC.

The chain couples TRBV13 to TRBJ2-1, with 8 bases that match TRBD2. Germline loops: CDR1 PRHDT, CDR2 FYEKMQ (reference sequence). Unmatched junction bases numbered 10, after V lost 4 bases and J lost 2 bases. The CDR3 has 17 amino acids. The CDR3 sequence: CASSSTGDGRAYNEQFF. CDR3 nucleotide sequence: TGTGCCAGCAGCTCGACGGGGGACGGGAGGGCCTACAATGAGCAGTTCTTC.

V gene TRBV7-9 combines with J gene TRBJ1-5; D is ambiguous. The V and J ends lost 5 bases and 8 bases respectively, with 10 bases between them. Germline assignment: CDR1 SEHNR and CDR2 FQNEAQ (reference sequence). The CDR3 extends over 12 amino acids. CDR3 sequence reads: CASSPGMEPQHF. The CDR3, as DNA: TGTGCCAGCAGCCCCGGGATGGAGCCCCAGCATTTT.

The rearrangement links TRBV27 to TRBJ2-1; 7 bases are a match to TRBD2. CDR3 length: 15 residues. Losses at the gene ends were 8 bases for V and 2 bases for J; bases not matched to a gene: 9. The V gene's germline CDR1 is MNHEY and CDR2 SMNVEV (reference sequence). CDR3 sequence (DNA): TGTGCCAGCCAACACGGGACTACCACCTACAATGAGCAGTTCTTC. As protein: CASQHGTTTYNEQFF.

J is TRBJ2-7 and V is TRBV7-8, with no clear D. Germline assignment: CDR1 SGHVS and CDR2 FQNEAQ. The CDR3 totals 12 residues. Trimming shortened V by 5 bases and J by 7 bases, and 12 bases separated the two germline ends. CDR3 bases: TGTGCCAGCAGCAAGACCCACCGGGAGCAGTACTTC. Its protein product is CASSKTHREQYF.

V usage is TRBV27 and J usage is TRBJ2-2; a possible D gene is TRBD2 (6 bases). Trimming took 5 bases from V and 0 from J, leaving 10 bases between them. Germline CDR1 is MNHEY and CDR2 is SMNVEV (reference sequence). This CDR3 comprises 15 residues. The CDR3 region has the DNA TGTGCCAGCAGTCCTGGGACTGCGAACACCGGGGAGCTGTTTTTT. It codes for CASSPGTANTGELFF.